The 24 T cell receptor beta chains in this list originate from one sample, sequenced in a study of cytomegalovirus exposure and HLA in healthy donors. Libraries were prepared by immunoSEQ multiplex PCR; TCRdb keeps only in-frame clonotypes and omits some of them. The table has 45,000 to 60,000 clones, 93% seen once. The material sequenced was PBMCs. These receptors came from a woman aged 18-29 years in good health and CMV-seronegative.

This clone came up once. This rearrangement joins TRBV7-3 to TRBJ2-5; D unresolved. There are 15 residues in the CDR3. Germline-derived CDR1 and CDR2 are SGHTA and FQGTGA. V dropped 5 bases and J dropped 5 bases, with 18 bases sitting between them. The CDR3 here is CASSRLASFGETQYF. The CDR3 coding sequence is TGTGCCAGCAGCCGCCTCGCAAGCTTCGGGGAGACCCAGTACTTC.

The V call is TRBV5-1, the J call TRBJ1-5; 7 bases align to TRBD1. The CDR3 runs 14 residues. CDR1 is SGHRS, CDR2 YFSETQ, per germline. V was pared by 9 bases and J by 9 bases, with 15 bases of the junction left unmatched. The CDR3 sequence is CATTRRDSNGPQHF. CDR3 bases: TGCGCCACCACAAGGAGGGACAGTAACGGGCCCCAGCATTTT.

The chain links TRBV7-2 to TRBJ2-7, with TRBD1 identical over 9 bases. Germline V lookup: CDR1 SGHTA, CDR2 FQGNSA. The CDR3 is 13 amino acids. For the CDR3, the DNA is TGTGCCAGCAGCTTAGGCGGGACAGGGCGAATGAGCGTC. It yields the protein CASSLGGTGRMSV.

The chain couples TRBV15 to TRBJ1-5; D gene unclear. This CDR3 is built from 12 residues. Trimming left V 5 bases short and J 5 bases short, with 7 bases between. Germline V gene lookup returns CDR1 LNHNV and CDR2 YYDKDF (reference sequence). CDR3: CATSQFHQPQHF. Here the CDR3 DNA reads TGTGCCACCAGCCAATTCCATCAGCCCCAGCATTTT.

The rearrangement joins TRBV19 to TRBJ1-2; maybe TRBD1 (6 bases). Germline V lookup: CDR1 LNHDA, CDR2 SQIVND (reference sequence). The CDR3 is 15 amino acids. V was pared by 5 bases and J by 4 bases, with 17 bases between. The CDR3 loop reads CASSPGQILGYGYTF. The CDR3 DNA reads TGTGCCAGTAGTCCGGGACAAATTCTTGGCTATGGCTACACCTTC.

The chain combines TRBV10-2 with TRBJ2-7, with D tentatively TRBD1 (5 bases). CDR3 length equals 13 residues. Germline V lookup: CDR1 WSHSY, CDR2 SAAADI. Trimming took off 4 bases at V and 6 bases at J, with 13 bases between the two ends. CDR3 protein: CASSVLHRGEQYF. In nucleotides, the CDR3 is TGCGCCAGCAGTGTTTTACATAGGGGCGAGCAGTACTTC.

CDR3 in DNA: TGTGCCAGCAGCTCCAGGGGCCCAACCTACAATGAGCAGTTCTTC. Its translation is CASSSRGPTYNEQFF. The chain carries TRBV13 and TRBJ2-1; a weak D match, TRBD1 (6 bases). This CDR3 spans 15 amino acids. Germline V gives CDR1 PRHDT, CDR2 FYEKMQ (reference sequence). V was shortened by 4 bases and J by 2 bases, with 12 bases between the two germline ends.

A single count supports this clone. The chain recombines TRBV7-9 with TRBJ1-2; D ambiguous. Trimming left V 1 base short and J 0 bases short, with 9 bases between. Per germline, CDR1 SEHNR and CDR2 FQNEAQ (reference sequence). The CDR3 spans 15 residues. The CDR3 coding sequence is TGTGCCAGCAGCTTAGGGGTAGCCTCTAACTATGGCTACACCTTC. Translated: CASSLGVASNYGYTF.

The CDR3 coding sequence is TGTGCCAGCAGGCCCGGGACAATCTACAATGAGCAGTTCTTC. Protein sequence: CASRPGTIYNEQFF. This chain uses TRBV6-5 with TRBJ2-1; weak D call: TRBD1 (6 bases). The CDR3 is made up of 14 amino acids. The germline gives CDR1 MNHEY, CDR2 SVGAGI. V was shortened by 6 bases and J by 3 bases, with 12 bases between the two germline ends.

The chain couples TRBV28 to TRBJ1-2, with a weak D call TRBD1 (5 bases). This CDR3 contains 10 residues. Trimming removed 6 bases at V and 11 bases at J, with 10 bases between. The germline V gene encodes CDR1 MDHEN and CDR2 SYDVKM. The CDR3 DNA sequence: TGTGCCAGCAGGAGAGACAGATACACCTTC. It is translated as CASRRDRYTF.

This clone was counted between two and nine times. J is TRBJ1-5 and V is TRBV7-8; 7 bases match TRBD1. The CDR3 extends over 15 amino acids. Germline V gene lookup returns CDR1 SGHVS and CDR2 FQNEAQ. Losses at the gene ends were 4 bases for V and 2 bases for J; bases not matched to a gene: 5. The CDR3 sequence is CASSYQQGRNQPQHF. The CDR3 DNA reads TGTGCCAGCAGCTATCAACAGGGGCGCAATCAGCCCCAGCATTTT.

The V call is TRBV18, the J call TRBJ2-5, with unresolved D. CDR3 length: 13 residues. V lost 0 bases and J lost 4, with 6 bases in between. Germline CDR1 reads KGHSH; CDR2 reads LQKENI. CDR3: CASSPPSIETQYF. CDR3 bases: TGTGCCAGCTCACCACCCTCTATAGAGACCCAGTACTTC.

This rearrangement joins TRBV19 to TRBJ2-1; D is unclear. V lost 5 bases and J 9 bases, leaving 11 bases between the germline ends. Germline CDR1 and CDR2: LNHDA and SQIVND (reference sequence). CDR3 length equals 12 residues. Here the CDR3 DNA reads TGTGCCAGTAGTTACAGCCAGAGTGAGCAGTTCTTC. Translated, it gives CASSYSQSEQFF.

This chain joins TRBV9 and TRBJ2-1; a possible D gene is TRBD2 (6 bases). V was shortened by 7 bases and J by 10 bases, with 18 bases between the two germline ends. The germline CDR1 and CDR2 sequences are SGDLS and YYNGEE. This CDR3 region has 13 residues. Written as DNA, the CDR3 is TGTGCCAGCGGCCCCCCGGGGGTAGGGGAGCAGTTCTTC. Translation: CASGPPGVGEQFF.

The V gene is TRBV6-6, the J gene TRBJ1-2, with D tentatively TRBD1 (5 bases). The V end was cut by 0 bases, the J end by 3 bases, with 14 bases between. The CDR3 is 16 amino acids. Per germline, CDR1 MNHNY and CDR2 SVGAGI (reference sequence). The CDR3 region has the DNA TGTGCCAGCAGTTACTCGCCCCGACAGCCACACTATGGCTACACCTTC. It yields the protein CASSYSPRQPHYGYTF.

The chain has TRBV5-6 and TRBJ2-3; D call uncertain. The CDR3 extends over 14 amino acids. The germline CDR1 and CDR2 sequences are SGHDT and YYEEEE. V gave up 2 bases and J gave up 2 bases, with 9 bases separating them. CDR3 nucleotides: TGTGCCAGCAGCTTACGGGTATACACAGATACGCAGTATTTT. Residues: CASSLRVYTDTQYF.

The chain couples TRBV27 to TRBJ1-4; 9 nucleotides line up with TRBD1. This CDR3 is 15 amino acids long. Germline-derived CDR1 and CDR2 are MNHEY and SMNVEV (reference sequence). Trimming removed 6 bases from V and 8 bases from J; junction bases left unmatched: 10. The CDR3 DNA reads TGTGCCAGCAGAATAACAGGGGGCGAATGGGAAAAACTGTTTTTT. Amino acid sequence: CASRITGGEWEKLFF.

The V and J genes are TRBV11-3 and TRBJ2-2; 9 bases are shared with TRBD1. In germline, CDR1 is SGHNT, CDR2 YENEEA. The CDR3 consists of 18 residues. After removal of 5 bases from V and 9 bases from J, the junction contained 19 bases not matched to a gene. CDR3 nucleotide sequence: TGTGCCAGCAGCCCTGGACTGGGAGGGACAGGGTTTTACCGGGAGCTGTTTTTT. Encoded protein: CASSPGLGGTGFYRELFF.

The rearrangement uses TRBV6-6 and TRBJ1-2; TRBD1 matches 8 bases. There are 15 residues in the CDR3. V lost 0 bases to trimming and J lost 4 bases; unmatched junction nucleotides: 4. Germline CDR1 MNHNY, CDR2 SVGAGI (reference sequence). Here the CDR3 DNA reads TGTGCCAGCAGTTACTCGGACAGGGCAAGCTATGGCTACACCTTC. Encoded protein: CASSYSDRASYGYTF.

This chain links TRBV4-2 with TRBJ2-7; D is possibly TRBD2 (6 bases). Germline lookup yields CDR1 LGHNA and CDR2 YNFKEQ. The V gene lost 0 bases and the J gene lost 2 bases, with 11 bases spanning the gap. CDR3 length equals 15 residues. This CDR3 reads CASSQDNGGAYEQYF. The CDR3 coding sequence is TGTGCCAGCAGCCAAGATAACGGGGGAGCCTACGAGCAGTACTTC.

The chain joins TRBV2 to TRBJ2-7; 14 bases are shared with TRBD2. The germline V gene encodes CDR1 SNHLY and CDR2 FYNNEI. V lost 8 bases to trimming and J lost 2 bases; unmatched junction nucleotides: 5. The CDR3 consists of 15 residues. In DNA form, the CDR3 reads TGTGCCAGCCCTAGACTAGCGGGAGGGCCCTACGAGCAGTACGTC. Its translation: CASPRLAGGPYEQYV.

The V and J genes are TRBV7-3 and TRBJ2-3; 8 nucleotides match TRBD2. Germline V gene lookup returns CDR1 SGHTA and CDR2 FQGTGA. Trimming at V came to 1 base and at J to 2 bases, leaving 5 bases not matched to a gene. The length of the CDR3 is 16 residues. CDR3 bases: TGTGCCAGCAGCTTAAGTGGCGGGGGGCCCACAGATACGCAGTATTTT. Protein: CASSLSGGGPTDTQYF.

This chain joins TRBV18 and TRBJ1-3; 11 nucleotides line up with TRBD1. The CDR3 is made up of 18 amino acids. J lost 0 bases, V lost 1 base, and 5 bases had no gene match. The germline V gene encodes CDR1 KGHSH and CDR2 LQKENI. CDR3 protein: CASSPLKGQGDSGNTIYF. In nucleotides, the CDR3 is TGTGCCAGCTCACCACTTAAGGGACAGGGGGACTCTGGAAACACCATATATTTT.

J is TRBJ2-1 and V is TRBV7-9; TRBD1 aligns across 8 bases. The CDR3 extends over 16 amino acids. V was pared by 1 base and J by 2 bases, with 4 bases of the junction left unmatched. CDR1 SEHNR and CDR2 FQNEAQ come from the germline V gene (reference sequence). The CDR3 here is CASSLVAGQAYNEQFF. The CDR3, as DNA: TGTGCCAGCAGCTTAGTGGCGGGACAGGCCTACAATGAGCAGTTCTTC.